The 27 T cell receptor beta chains below all came from one sample that was sequenced in a study of Ad26.COV2.S vaccination and SARS-CoV-2 variants. Measured with immunoSEQ multiplex PCR; TCRdb has only the in-frame clones, and not every one. The sample shows roughly 350,000 clones, around 89% of them seen only once. Treatment in this sample: about 20 received Ad26.COV2.S at low or high dose, single or two shots; five or six received placebo; per-sample allocation not given. Specimen acquisition occurred on day 63 following the initial vaccine or placebo injection. The sequencing here drew on peripheral blood, taken in a trial of Ad26.COV2.S vaccine versus placebo. The receptor source for this set is a person between 18 and 65 years old who received the Ad26.COV2.S COVID-19 vaccine or a placebo.

The chain links TRBV18 to TRBJ1-5, with TRBD1 as a possible D gene (6 bases). This CDR3 has 14 amino acids. Trimming stripped 5 bases from V and 7 bases from J, with 15 bases between. The germline CDR1 and CDR2 sequences are KGHSH and LQKENI. The CDR3, as DNA: TGTGCCAGCTCATTGGGGGGACACCGCCAGCCCCAGCATTTT. It yields the protein CASSLGGHRQPQHF.

The chain carries TRBV29-1 and TRBJ2-1; D remains ambiguous. From germline, CDR1 is SQVTM and CDR2 ANQGSEA. This CDR3 contains 13 residues. Trimming cost V 6 bases and J 5 bases, with 14 bases left between them. This CDR3 is CSVSGIYDNEQFF. Written as DNA, the CDR3 is TGCAGCGTCTCGGGTATTTATGACAATGAGCAGTTCTTC.

A remark on this clone: Within the sample, other DNA sequences also encode this same CDR3. The chain couples TRBV5-8 to TRBJ1-6; 8 nucleotides agree with TRBD1. V lost 4 bases and J lost 6; bases outside the gene matches: 3. CDR1 and CDR2 from the germline V gene are SGHTS and YDEGEE. This CDR3 is built from 14 residues. In DNA, the CDR3 is TGTGCCAGCAGCCTCGGACAGGGTAATTCACCCCTCCACTTT. Translating gives CASSLGQGNSPLHF.

The rearrangement joins TRBV6-2 or TRBV6-3 to TRBJ2-7, with 8 bases aligning to TRBD1. The CDR3 sequence is 13 residues long. Per the germline V gene, CDR1 is MNHEY and CDR2 is SVGEGT. With V trimmed by 4 bases and J by 6 bases, 5 bases remained unmatched. The CDR3 spells CASSSRQGAEQYF. The CDR3 DNA follows: TGTGCCAGCAGTTCCCGGCAGGGGGCCGAGCAGTACTTC.

Points on this clone: The sample holds other DNA sequences that translate to the same CDR3. V and J are TRBV29-1 and TRBJ2-7, with D unclear. The V end lost 4 bases, the J end lost 1 base, and 5 bases lay between the germline ends. Germline V gives CDR1 SQVTM, CDR2 ANQGSEA. The CDR3 has 11 amino acids. The chain's CDR3 is CSVGESYEQYF. Here the CDR3 DNA reads TGCAGCGTTGGAGAATCCTACGAGCAGTACTTC.

On this clone itself: At one boundary the junction diverges from the germline segment, which might be a read error. This chain links TRBV18 with TRBJ1-1; D ambiguous. Germline assignment: CDR1 KGHSH and CDR2 LQKENI. CDR3 length: 10 residues. The CDR3 sequence: CASSPPKVDF. For the CDR3, the DNA is TGTGCCAGCTCACCACCGAAGGTCGACTTT.

This chain joins TRBV27 and TRBJ2-1; 9 nucleotides line up with TRBD1. This CDR3 has 14 residues. Germline V gene sequence: CDR1 MNHEY, CDR2 SMNVEV (reference sequence). After removal of 6 bases from V and 0 bases from J, the junction contained 0 bases not matched to a gene. CDR3 amino acids: CASRTGGSYNEQFF. CDR3 bases: TGTGCCAGCAGGACAGGGGGCTCCTACAATGAGCAGTTCTTC.

As concerns this clone: The sample contains more than one DNA sequence encoding this CDR3. The chain carries TRBV4-2 and TRBJ2-7; D possibly corresponds to TRBD1 (5 bases). This CDR3 has 14 residues. CDR1 is LGHNA, CDR2 YNFKEQ, per germline. V lost 1 base to trimming and J lost 2 bases, with 9 bases between them. Here the CDR3 reads CASSQGQGTYEQYF. In nucleotides, the CDR3 is TGTGCCAGCAGCCAAGGGCAGGGAACCTACGAGCAGTACTTC.

The genes are TRBV14 and TRBJ2-2; a weak D match, TRBD1 (5 bases). Trimming shortened V by 7 bases and J by 4 bases, and 13 bases separated the two germline ends. The V gene's germline CDR1 is SGHDN and CDR2 FVKESK. The CDR3 covers 14 residues. The CDR3 DNA follows: TGTGCCAGCAAGGGGATCTCAGGCACCGGGGAGCTGTTTTTT. Translation: CASKGISGTGELFF.

The chain combines TRBV11-2 with TRBJ2-1, with 10 bases identical to TRBD2. Germline assignment: CDR1 SGHAT and CDR2 FQNNGV. The J segment lost 7 bases and the V segment lost 5 bases, leaving 8 bases of the junction unmatched. CDR3 length: 15 amino acids. CDR3: CASSEPSGSFNEQFF. The CDR3 nucleotides are TGTGCCAGCAGCGAACCTAGCGGGAGTTTTAATGAGCAGTTCTTC.

The J gene is TRBJ1-5, the V gene TRBV4-2; maybe TRBD1 (6 bases). Germline CDR1 is LGHNA and CDR2 is YNFKEQ. The CDR3 runs 18 residues. V shed 0 bases and J shed 3 bases, with 18 bases lying between them. This CDR3 reads CASSQDRGAYNDNQPQHF. In DNA form, the CDR3 reads TGTGCCAGCAGCCAAGATCGGGGGGCCTACAATGACAATCAGCCCCAGCATTTT.

CDR3 DNA: TGTGCCAGCAGCGTAGATCCAACGGGGGCCTACAATGAGCAGTTCTTC. Its protein is CASSVDPTGAYNEQFF. V usage is TRBV9 and J usage is TRBJ2-1, with TRBD2 as a possible D gene (6 bases). The germline CDR1 and CDR2 sequences are SGDLS and YYNGEE. This CDR3 spans 16 amino acids. V dropped 0 bases and J dropped 2 bases, with 12 bases sitting between them.

This chain connects TRBV7-3 to TRBJ2-5; no clear D gene. The V end was cut by 0 bases, the J end by 4 bases, with 12 bases between. The germline V gene has CDR1 SGHTA and CDR2 FQGTGA. The CDR3 sequence is 15 residues long. The CDR3 sequence: CASSLTRVAGETQYF. CDR3 bases: TGTGCCAGCAGCTTAACACGGGTGGCCGGAGAGACCCAGTACTTC.

V usage is TRBV19 and J usage is TRBJ2-1; the D call may be TRBD1 or TRBD2 (5 bases each). V dropped 4 bases and J dropped 8 bases, with 30 bases sitting between them. The V gene's germline CDR1 is LNHDA and CDR2 SQIVND (reference sequence). This CDR3 has 19 amino acids. The CDR3 protein is CASSTGFRWGNPQGDEQFF. The CDR3 nucleotides read TGTGCCAGTAGTACGGGATTTAGGTGGGGTAATCCTCAAGGGGATGAGCAGTTCTTC.

The genes are TRBV2 and TRBJ2-1, with 10 bases fitting TRBD2. Germline lookup yields CDR1 SNHLY and CDR2 FYNNEI. This CDR3 spans 18 amino acids. After removal of 5 bases from V and 3 bases from J, the junction contained 13 bases not matched to a gene. For the CDR3, the DNA is TGTGCCAGCAGTAACAAAGTAGCGGGAGGCCGACGCTACAATGAGCAGTTCTTC. Translating gives CASSNKVAGGRRYNEQFF.

CDR3 sequence: CASSVTSGSYNEQFF. The CDR3 DNA reads TGTGCCAGCAGCGTGACTAGCGGCTCCTACAATGAGCAGTTCTTC. This chain connects TRBV7-9 to TRBJ2-1, with TRBD2 matching over 9 bases. Germline CDR1 reads SEHNR; CDR2 reads FQNEAQ (reference sequence). This CDR3 spans 15 amino acids. V lost 5 bases and J lost 0; bases outside the gene matches: 2.

The chain combines TRBV19 with TRBJ2-7; 8 positions agree with TRBD1. CDR1 is LNHDA, CDR2 SQIVND, per germline (reference sequence). The junction had 7 bases not matched to a gene; V was cut back by 7 bases and J by 2 bases. This CDR3 spans 14 amino acids. The CDR3 coding sequence is TGTGCCAGTAAACGGACAGGGTCAACCTACGAGCAGTACTTC. This sequence encodes CASKRTGSTYEQYF. Variable domain in full (rest from reference TRBV19 and TRBJ2-7): DGGITQSPKYLFRKEGQNVTLSCEQNLNHDAMYWYRQDPGQGLRLIYYSQIVNDFQKGDIAEGYSVSREKKESFPLTVTSAQKNPTAFYLCASKRTGSTYEQYFGPGTRLTVT.

The chain recombines TRBV6-6 with TRBJ1-1, with D perhaps matching TRBD1 (6 bases). V shed 0 bases and J shed 0 bases, with 11 bases lying between them. Germline lookup yields CDR1 MNHNY and CDR2 SVGAGI (reference sequence). The CDR3 runs to 16 residues. Here the CDR3 DNA reads TGTGCCAGCAGTTACTCGGCGGACAGAATGAACACTGAAGCTTTCTTT. The encoded protein is CASSYSADRMNTEAFF.

The CDR3 DNA follows: TGTGCCAGCCATAGTTCAGGGCGGGATACGCAGTATTTT. It yields the protein CASHSSGRDTQYF. The chain is built from TRBV27 and TRBJ2-3; possibly TRBD1 for D (5 bases). The CDR3 totals 13 residues. Germline V gives CDR1 MNHEY, CDR2 SMNVEV (reference sequence). V gave up 8 bases and J gave up 6 bases, with 15 bases separating them.

The chain has TRBV19 and TRBJ1-4, with 7 bases fitting TRBD1. The V gene end was trimmed by 9 bases and the J gene end by 3 bases; junction bases not matched to a gene: 10. The CDR3 is made up of 15 amino acids. The germline gives CDR1 LNHDA, CDR2 SQIVND (reference sequence). The CDR3 DNA sequence: TGTGCCAGCAACGAGCGACAGGGAGCTAATGAAAAACTGTTTTTT. Translated: CASNERQGANEKLFF.

V gene TRBV7-2 combines with J gene TRBJ1-6; a possible D gene is TRBD1 (5 bases). The length of the CDR3 is 14 residues. From germline, CDR1 is SGHTA and CDR2 FQGNSA. V was shortened by 3 bases and J by 7 bases, with 10 bases between the two germline ends. The CDR3 nucleotides read TGTGCCAGCAGCTTGTCAGGGCGGAATTCACCCCTCCACTTT. Its protein is CASSLSGRNSPLHF.

This clone was seen once. The chain is built from TRBV6-2 or TRBV6-3 and TRBJ2-1; D gene ambiguous. CDR1 is MNHEY and CDR2 is SVGEGT in the germline V gene. The CDR3 is 14 residues long. The germline V and J ends were trimmed by 1 base and 1 base, with 5 bases remaining between them. CDR3 in amino acids: CASSYFRSYNEQFF. DNA of the CDR3: TGTGCCAGCAGTTACTTCCGGTCCTACAATGAGCAGTTCTTC.

This clone was observed once. This chain joins TRBV5-1 and TRBJ2-3, with unresolved D. The V end was cut by 1 base, the J end by 3 bases, with 12 bases between. The CDR3 loop spans 15 amino acids. Per germline, CDR1 SGHRS and CDR2 YFSETQ. The CDR3 loop reads CASSLTGLKTDTQYF. In DNA form, the CDR3 reads TGCGCCAGCAGCTTGACCGGTCTCAAGACAGATACGCAGTATTTT.

The chain carries TRBV28 and TRBJ2-7; perhaps TRBD1 as D (7 bases). The CDR3 runs to 15 residues. Germline values: CDR1 MDHEN, CDR2 SYDVKM. Trimming left V 3 bases short and J 3 bases short, with 15 bases between. The CDR3 protein is CASSFGGTDLYEQYF. CDR3 DNA: TGTGCCAGCAGTTTCGGCGGGACAGACCTCTACGAGCAGTACTTC.

As to this clone: This sample includes further DNA sequences coding for the same CDR3. The J gene is TRBJ1-1, the V gene TRBV7-8; D may be TRBD1 (5 bases). CDR1 and CDR2 (germline): SGHVS, FQNEAQ. The germline V and J ends were trimmed by 5 bases and 1 base, with 8 bases remaining between them. The CDR3 length is 13 residues. CDR3 in amino acids: CASSTDRNTEAFF. The CDR3, as DNA: TGTGCCAGCAGCACCGACAGGAACACTGAAGCTTTCTTT.

The V call is TRBV7-2, the J call TRBJ1-6; maybe TRBD1 (6 bases). The CDR3 covers 15 residues. Germline assignment: CDR1 SGHTA and CDR2 FQGNSA. V lost 5 bases, J lost 9 bases, and 17 bases lay in between. CDR3 DNA sequence: TGTGCCAGCAGCCCCCCAACAGGGTTAAGTTCACCCCTCCACTTT. This sequence encodes CASSPPTGLSSPLHF.

The CDR3 coding sequence is TGTGCCAGTAACCCCCGGCGAGGACAGTTCAATCAGCCCCAGCATTTT. Translating it yields CASNPRRGQFNQPQHF. This chain links TRBV19 with TRBJ1-5; possible D gene TRBD1, 6 bases. CDR3 length equals 16 residues. Trimming shortened V by 7 bases and J by 3 bases, and 19 bases separated the two germline ends. In germline, CDR1 is LNHDA, CDR2 SQIVND (reference sequence).